This entry features one T cell receptor beta chain sequence. Its antigen is unidentified. TCRdb keeps only in-frame clones here, not all; method: immunoSEQ multiplex PCR. The sample shows 200,000 or so clones, almost 95% of them seen only once. Trimming took 5 bases from V and 6 from J, leaving 17 bases between them. Germline CDR1 is MNHEY and CDR2 is SVGAGI. This CDR3 has 15 residues. This specimen belongs to a study of T cell responses to AZD1222 COVID-19 vaccine. Study conclusions and caveats: Baseline serostatus was positive in only a handful of AZD1222 recipients. Spike regions recognized by vaccine-associated CD4 TCRs spanned the protein, led by 160-218 and 743-854. Sampling captured repertoires only after the peak T cell response. Per reports, nearly half of all spike-specific TCRs target regions that are unmutated in variants.

This material consisted of peripheral blood, taken on day 0 of AZD1222 vaccination. The V call is TRBV6-5, the J call TRBJ2-1; D call uncertain. The TCR originated in an adult in good health. CDR3 residues: CASSNQRLVSNEQFF. CDR3 coding DNA: TGTGCCAGCAGTAACCAAAGACTGGTATCCAATGAGCAGTTCTTC.